This T cell receptor (beta chain) is from a study of T cells in narcolepsy. Germline CDR1 is DFQATT and CDR2 is SNEGSKA (reference sequence). The CDR3 is 11 residues long. TCRdb keeps only in-frame clones here, not all; method: immunoSEQ multiplex PCR. The table shows 25,000 to 30,000 clones, with 75% to 85% occurring only once. The sample taken for sequencing was CD45RA- memory CD4+ T cells from PBMCs. This sequence joins TRBV20-1 and TRBJ2-5; D is undetermined. This TCR was recovered from a human donor with narcolepsy. For the CDR3, the DNA is TGCAGCAGCAGACCCGGAGAGACCCAGTACTTC. Protein sequence: CSSRPGETQYF.